The clone carrying this TCR beta chain was found once. The antigen is unknown. Treatment indicated: oral pan-JAK inhibitor, 5-10 mg twice daily. This sample was taken from a study of CD8+ T cells in alopecia areata. Overall study results and limits: Mouse data revealed clearer TCR sharing than patient data did, a gap possibly tied to HLA.

Reverse transcription of extracted RNA yielded cDNA, which provided the sequencing template. Only in-frame clones appear in the TCRdb table, and some are missing; sequencing was by immunoSEQ multiplex PCR. The sample holds approximately 200,000 clones, around 60% seen once. Trimming left V 3 bases short and J 1 base short, with 8 bases between. There are 14 residues in the CDR3. Germline V gives CDR1 MNHEY, CDR2 SMNVEV (reference sequence). This clonotype originated in a human donor with alopecia areata. This chain uses TRBV27 with TRBJ2-3, with D unclear. Sequenced here: CD4+ T cells sorted from blood, sampled at week 4, from a patient treated with tofacitinib. The CDR3 DNA reads TGTGCCAGCAGTTTGGACCAGGGCACAGATACGCAGTATTTT. This translates into CASSLDQGTDTQYF.